This T cell receptor beta chain was documented in a study of technical replicates of blood from several donors. Assay: immunoSEQ multiplex PCR; the TCRdb copy retains only in-frame clones and omits some. The sample includes about 84,000 clones, roughly 93% of them seen just once. The V and J ends lost 5 bases and 8 bases, in that order; junction bases with no gene match: 12. The germline CDR1 and CDR2 sequences are MDHEN and SYDVKM. The CDR3 has 15 residues. The chain couples TRBV28 to TRBJ1-2; 9 positions agree with TRBD1. This clonotype was sampled from a human donor in good health. The source material was T cells isolated from PBMCs. This CDR3 is CASSQPSGQGGGYTF. In DNA form, the CDR3 reads TGTGCCAGCAGTCAACCATCGGGACAGGGAGGAGGCTACACCTTC.